The T cell receptor (beta chain) under discussion was sequenced for a study of identical twins' blood T cells. Original processing notes: Clonotypes per individual ranged from about 85,000 to nearly 500,000. MiXCR, run by TCRdb on the 5' RACE reads, gives a single entry per CDR3 protein. TCRdb, not the authors, supplied the V and J calls. The table records 350,000 to 400,000 distinct CDR3 sequences, about 28% of them present only once. In regard to this clonotype: Lacking the conserved final phenylalanine or tryptophan, this CDR3 likely reflects a read error. It is unclear where the CDR3 begins or ends on the DNA, so no DNA is shown, and the CDR3 is as TCRdb lists it.

The sample was PBMCs. The clonotype was recovered from a woman aged 18-50 years in good health.

CDR3 amino acids: CASIEGNNRVQHL. The chain couples TRBV6-2 or TRBV6-3 to TRBJ1-5; the table's TRBD1 call for D was not verified on the DNA. Termini included, the CDR3 measures 13 amino acids. Germline V gives CDR1 MNHEY, CDR2 SVGEGT.